A selection of T cell receptor beta chains follows, all from one sample in a study of spatial heterogeneity in lung cancer. TCRdb re-analysed the 5' RACE reads in MiXCR, keeping a single row per CDR3 protein. In the table there are some 100,000 distinct CDR3 sequences, 10% to 15% of which are singletons. Sequences were derived from PBMCs, sampled at surgery. The receptors come from a male donor with early-stage non-small cell lung cancer. The CDR3 runs from the conserved cysteine through the conserved F or W.

J: TRBJ2-2; length: 13; V: TRBV20-1; CDR3: CSARRPNTGELFF
J: TRBJ2-7; length: 15; V: TRBV6-2/TRBV6-3; CDR3: CASGSLRSSSYEQYF
J: TRBJ2-5; length: 10; V: TRBV2; CDR3: CASEVASQYF
J: TRBJ2-3; length: 13; V: TRBV20-1; CDR3: CSASRTASDTQYF
J: TRBJ2-5; length: 16; V: TRBV7-8; CDR3: CASSLAAGTLQETQYF
J: TRBJ2-3; length: 11; V: TRBV14; CDR3: CASSPPDTQYF
J: TRBJ1-3; length: 17; V: TRBV4-3; CDR3: CASSQEQAISSGNTIYF
J: TRBJ1-1; length: 18; V: TRBV7-2; CDR3: CASSSPRGGPTKNTEAFF
J: TRBJ2-3; length: 19; V: TRBV12-5; CDR3: CASGLVLGPGDLNTDTQYF
J: TRBJ2-3; length: 15; V: TRBV6-2/TRBV6-3; CDR3: CASTPGLAGGGTQYF
J: TRBJ1-2; length: 14; V: TRBV12-3/TRBV12-4; CDR3: CASSFRQDYNGYTF
J: TRBJ2-1; length: 13; V: TRBV19; CDR3: CASNMGGAAEQFF
J: TRBJ2-5; length: 18; V: TRBV4-3; CDR3: CASSQEAAGTATQETQYF
J: TRBJ2-7; length: 15; V: TRBV18; CDR3: CASSPRAASSYEQYF
J: TRBJ2-3; length: 12; V: TRBV7-9; CDR3: CASSSITDTQYF
J: TRBJ1-4; length: 15; V: TRBV12-3/TRBV12-4; CDR3: CASSAWTARNEKLFF
J: TRBJ1-5; length: 14; V: TRBV5-5; CDR3: CASSTDHSNQPQHF
J: TRBJ2-1; length: 12; V: TRBV10-3; CDR3: CAISAGQGGEFF
J: TRBJ2-6; length: 18; V: TRBV11-2; CDR3: CASSAAGGYSSGANVLTF
J: TRBJ2-7; length: 19; V: TRBV28; CDR3: CASSDDPRDRGLSPYEQYF
J: TRBJ1-2; length: 14; V: TRBV20-1; CDR3: CSARAVGGRYGYTF
J: TRBJ2-3; length: 16; V: TRBV7-2; CDR3: CASSLVGGTIPDTQYF
J: TRBJ2-7; length: 13; V: TRBV27; CDR3: CASSLTEYYEQYF
J: TRBJ1-2; length: 16; V: TRBV18; CDR3: CASSPVPGQGNYGYTF
J: TRBJ2-7; length: 15; V: TRBV7-2; CDR3: CASSPETSAFYEQYF
J: TRBJ2-4; length: 13; V: TRBV20-1; CDR3: CSPHLSGKNIQYF
J: TRBJ2-1; length: 11; V: TRBV12-3/TRBV12-4; CDR3: CASSLYNEQFF
J: TRBJ2-7; length: 16; V: TRBV27; CDR3: CASRTLAGGRSYEQYF
J: TRBJ2-7; length: 11; V: TRBV20-1; CDR3: CSADNVYEQYF
J: TRBJ2-3; length: 17; V: TRBV4-1; CDR3: CASSQPLAGASTDTQYF
J: TRBJ2-2; length: 15; V: TRBV4-3; CDR3: CASSPRTSFTGELFF
J: TRBJ2-2; length: 15; V: TRBV7-2; CDR3: CASSLTSVNTGELFF
J: TRBJ2-3; length: 16; V: TRBV5-6; CDR3: CASSFGGKWNTDTQYF
J: TRBJ2-1; length: 16; V: TRBV5-1; CDR3: CASSYPRGGYYNEQFF
J: TRBJ1-6; length: 12; V: TRBV7-9; CDR3: CASSPRNSPLHF
J: TRBJ1-1; length: 12; V: TRBV11-2; CDR3: CASSAGPRGAFF
J: TRBJ2-2; length: 13; V: TRBV6-6; CDR3: CASSLGYTGELFF
J: TRBJ2-1; length: 15; V: TRBV29-1; CDR3: CGVEDLGTGDNEQFF
J: TRBJ2-6; length: 16; V: TRBV5-1; CDR3: CASSLEGGAGANVLTF
J: TRBJ2-1; length: 14; V: TRBV9; CDR3: CASSFMTGDNEQFF
J: TRBJ2-5; length: 14; V: TRBV5-1; CDR3: CASSGSGGGETQYF